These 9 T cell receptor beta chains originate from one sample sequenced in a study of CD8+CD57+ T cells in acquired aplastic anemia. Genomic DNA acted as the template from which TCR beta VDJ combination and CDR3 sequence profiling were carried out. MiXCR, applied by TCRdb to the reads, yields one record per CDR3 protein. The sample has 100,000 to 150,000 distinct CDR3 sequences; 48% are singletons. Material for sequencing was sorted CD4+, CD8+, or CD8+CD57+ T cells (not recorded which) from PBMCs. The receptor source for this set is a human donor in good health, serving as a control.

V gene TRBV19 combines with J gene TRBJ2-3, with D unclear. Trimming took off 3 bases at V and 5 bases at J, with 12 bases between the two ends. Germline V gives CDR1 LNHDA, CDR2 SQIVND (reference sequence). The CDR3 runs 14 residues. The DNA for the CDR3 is TGTGCCAGTAGTATGGGAAGGGTAGAAGATACGCAGTATTTT. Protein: CASSMGRVEDTQYF.

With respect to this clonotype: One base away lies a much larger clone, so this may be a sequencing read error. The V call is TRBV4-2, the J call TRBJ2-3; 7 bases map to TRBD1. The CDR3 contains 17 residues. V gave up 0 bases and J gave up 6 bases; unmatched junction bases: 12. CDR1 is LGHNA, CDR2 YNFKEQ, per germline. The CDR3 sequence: CASSQDTGTARQDTQYF. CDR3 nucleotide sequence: TGTGCCAGCAGCCAAGACACAGGGACAGCCCGCCAGGATACGCAGTATTTT.

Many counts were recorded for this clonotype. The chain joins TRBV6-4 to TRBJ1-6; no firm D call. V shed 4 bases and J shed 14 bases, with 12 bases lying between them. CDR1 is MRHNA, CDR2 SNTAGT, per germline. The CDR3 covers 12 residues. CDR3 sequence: CASSGIPGTLHF. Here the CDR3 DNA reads TGTGCCAGCAGTGGAATACCCGGGACCCTCCACTTT.

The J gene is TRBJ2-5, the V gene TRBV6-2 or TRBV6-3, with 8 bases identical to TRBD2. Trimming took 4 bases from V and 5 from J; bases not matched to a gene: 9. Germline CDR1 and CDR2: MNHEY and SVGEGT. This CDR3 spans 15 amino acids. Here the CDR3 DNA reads TGTGCCAGCAGTTTCGGGGGGGGGCCACGGGAGACCCAGTACTTC. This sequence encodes CASSFGGGPRETQYF.

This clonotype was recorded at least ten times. The CDR3 protein is CASTEMWGTYGYTF. The CDR3 DNA reads as TGTGCCAGCACCGAAATGTGGGGGACCTATGGCTACACCTTC. The chain links TRBV6-1 to TRBJ1-2, with a weak D call TRBD1 (5 bases). The V end was cut by 7 bases, the J end by 4 bases, with 16 bases between. Germline assignment: CDR1 MNHNS and CDR2 SASEGT. The CDR3 length is 14 residues.

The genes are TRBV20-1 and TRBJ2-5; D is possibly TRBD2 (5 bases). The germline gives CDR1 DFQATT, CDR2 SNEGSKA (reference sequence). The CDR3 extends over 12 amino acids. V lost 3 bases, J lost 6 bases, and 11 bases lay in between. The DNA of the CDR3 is TGCAGTGCTAGTCGGCTAGCCAAGACCCAGTACTTC. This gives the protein CSASRLAKTQYF.

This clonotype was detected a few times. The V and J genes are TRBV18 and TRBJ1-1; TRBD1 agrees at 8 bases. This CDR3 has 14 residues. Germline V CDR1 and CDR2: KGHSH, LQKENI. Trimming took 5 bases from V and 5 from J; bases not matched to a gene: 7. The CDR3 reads CASSKIDRGTEAFF. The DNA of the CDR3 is TGTGCCAGCTCAAAAATAGACAGGGGAACTGAAGCTTTCTTT.

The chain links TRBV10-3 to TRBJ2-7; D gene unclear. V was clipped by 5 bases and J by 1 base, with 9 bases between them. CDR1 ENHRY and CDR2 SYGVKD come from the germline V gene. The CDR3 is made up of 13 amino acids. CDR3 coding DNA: TGTGCCATCAGTTCGAGCAGGTCCTACGAGCAGTACTTC. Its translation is CAISSSRSYEQYF.

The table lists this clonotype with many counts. The CDR3 nucleotides read TGCAGTGCTAGAGATTTCTCCGGGGGCAGGCAGTACTTC. This encodes CSARDFSGGRQYF. V gene TRBV20-1 combines with J gene TRBJ2-7; the D call may be TRBD1 or TRBD2 (6 bases each). Trimming left V 0 bases short and J 9 bases short, with 15 bases between. Germline values: CDR1 DFQATT, CDR2 SNEGSKA (reference sequence). CDR3 length: 13 amino acids.